The T cell receptor beta chain described here comes from a study of early T cells in non-severe SARS-CoV-2 infection. In the study overall: The authors sequenced bulk RNA from unsorted whole blood, leaving chains unpaired. Study findings and constraints: VDJdb matching, biased toward anti-spike CD8 responses, missed private and CD4 specificities.

The CDR3 covers 13 residues. The V gene end was trimmed by 9 bases and the J gene end by 7 bases; junction bases not matched to a gene: 8. This clonotype was recorded many times. What it binds is not known. Unique molecular identifiers were attached to individual cDNA molecules. TCRdb redid the calling of the 5' RACE reads with MiXCR, one entry per CDR3 protein. Among tens of thousands of distinct CDR3 sequences listed, approximately 17% were seen once. The gene calls are TRBV12-3 or TRBV12-4 and TRBJ1-5, with 8 nucleotides matching TRBD1. This clonotype was obtained from an adult who was a healthcare worker with PCR-confirmed SARS-CoV-2 infection or an uninfected control (not recorded which). The sequencing used whole blood, collected at baseline. The CDR3 DNA is TGTGCCAGTACAGGGGGTGCCGGGCAGCCCCAGCATTTT. This sequence encodes CASTGGAGQPQHF.